This T cell receptor (beta chain) was obtained from a study of blood T cell repertoires in COVID-19. Germline CDR1 SGHKS, CDR2 YYEKEE (reference sequence). Trimming left V 2 bases short and J 7 bases short, with 16 bases between. The CDR3 extends over 15 amino acids. Method: immunoSEQ multiplex PCR; TCRdb's copy keeps in-frame clones and lacks some. The table includes 350,000 to 550,000 clones, about 85% detected once. The chain has TRBV5-5 and TRBJ1-5; D gene unclear. The TCR originated in a woman between 18 and 29 years old with acute COVID-19. Sequences were obtained from PBMCs or T cells enriched from blood (not recorded which). This CDR3 reads CASSFFPLDGQPQHF. CDR3 in DNA: TGTGCCAGCAGCTTTTTCCCCCTCGACGGGCAGCCCCAGCATTTT.